This entry describes one TCR beta chain. This entry comes from a study of OX40 agonist ivuxolimab in advanced cancers. Study at large: Ivuxolimab was administered intravenously to patients at 0.01 to 10 mg/kg every 2 weeks. Mean age 60 years, range roughly 23 to 79; 82.7% male.

This CDR3 has 19 amino acids. Germline CDR1 LGHNA, CDR2 YNFKEQ. After removal of 1 base from V and 5 bases from J, the junction contained 13 bases not matched to a gene. Sequencing was performed with immunoSEQ multiplex PCR; in TCRdb, only in-frame clones are kept and a portion is missing. Among approximately 70,000 clones, about 90% were seen once, and the ten largest hold around 2.3%. The TCR was taken from an adult with an advanced solid tumor such as melanoma, head and neck, liver or kidney cancer. The chain uses TRBV4-2 and TRBJ2-2, with 10 positions matching TRBD1. Material: CD4+ or CD8+ T cells sorted from blood, obtained in a trial of the OX40 agonist ivuxolimab. CDR3 sequence reads: CASSQAKSSGTGVTGELFF. The CDR3 DNA is TGTGCCAGCAGCCAAGCCAAATCCTCCGGGACAGGGGTGACCGGGGAGCTGTTTTTT.